This T cell receptor (beta chain) was retrieved from a study of beta chain features in type 1 diabetes. Sequencing targeted expressed TCRB transcripts, as all isolated RNA had been reverse transcribed. TCRdb's table, derived via immunoSEQ multiplex PCR, lists solely in-frame clones and lacks some. This sample has about half a million clones, with about 29% found just once. This clone was detected a few times. J was trimmed by 3 bases and V by 7 bases; bases with no gene match: 9. The germline V gene encodes CDR1 SGHTA and CDR2 FQGNSA. The CDR3 has 15 amino acids. This chain joins TRBV7-2 and TRBJ1-2, with 9 bases aligning to TRBD1. Sequences were obtained from naive CD4+ T cells from blood. The sequence came from a man aged 18 to 30 in good health. The CDR3 DNA reads TGTGCCAGCACCATAGGGGACAGGGAACACTATGGCTACACCTTC. Its protein is CASTIGDREHYGYTF.